This T cell receptor beta chain was captured by sequencing in a study of cytomegalovirus exposure and HLA in healthy donors. Overall study findings and caveats: Near-uniform donor sequencing depth was presumed by presence/absence analyses. In a later analysis, TCR beta V- and J-gene trimming showed a link to a missense DCLRE1C variant. An Asian-associated ancestry cluster reportedly showed fewer N-insertions than the roughly 600-donor mean in a later analysis. Productive rates of about 87% or about 30% were seen for most TCR beta V segments in an earlier analysis.

The V and J ends lost 6 bases and 6 bases respectively, with 24 bases between them. Germline lookup yields CDR1 MNHEY and CDR2 SMNVEV (reference sequence). The CDR3 runs to 17 residues. The PCR made use of 60 Vbeta and 13 Jbeta primers. Repertoires were generated with immunoSEQ multiplex PCR, while TCRdb's copy carries only in-frame clones and drops some. The profile covers under 150,000 clones, with over 80% appearing a single time and less than 4% taken by the ten largest. Regarding this clone: The antigen is unknown.

The gene calls are TRBV27 and TRBJ2-1; tentative D call: TRBD2 (6 bases). The TCR comes from a male donor in good health and CMV-seronegative. Sequencing was performed on PBMCs. For the CDR3, the DNA is TGTGCCAGCAGGGGGGGAATAAGACTAGGAAAGACCAATGAGCAGTTCTTC. It specifies CASRGGIRLGKTNEQFF.